The 20 T cell receptor beta chains reported below all come from one sample, sequenced in a study of T cells in localized non-small cell lung cancer (dated by TCRdb to about 2020). Receptor amplification or capture employed the immunoSEQ multiplex PCR assay. TCRdb provides this immuneACCESS table in a form limited to in-frame rearrangements. Some clones are lacking; in checked studies, under half of them reflect an unresolved V gene, and why the rest are absent is not known. A total of 25,000 to 35,000 clones appear in this sample, roughly 91% of them only once. The ten biggest clones cover about 2.9% of the sample. Material: peripheral blood, obtained before any cancer treatment. These receptors were obtained from a female donor over 55 with stage I lung adenocarcinoma.

The sample holds a few counts of this clone. The chain has TRBV16 and TRBJ1-1; 7 bases are shared with TRBD1. The germline gives CDR1 KGHSY, CDR2 FQNENV. V trimming: 8 bases; J trimming: 5 bases; junction bases outside the gene matches: 11. CDR3 length: 14 amino acids. The CDR3 nucleotides are TGTGCCAGCGGATTGAGGGGGCGCGGGACTGAAGCTTTCTTT. Its protein is CASGLRGRGTEAFF.

The chain employs TRBV5-1 and TRBJ1-1; perhaps TRBD1 as D (5 bases). The V end lost 4 bases, the J end lost 1 base, and 11 bases lay between the germline ends. CDR3 length: 14 residues. CDR1 and CDR2 (germline): SGHRS, YFSETQ. CDR3 DNA sequence: TGCGCCAGCAGCCGCGGGACCCCGAACACTGAAGCTTTCTTT. Translated, it gives CASSRGTPNTEAFF.

The chain uses TRBV28 and TRBJ2-7, with TRBD1 matching over 11 bases. Germline CDR1 and CDR2: MDHEN and SYDVKM. This CDR3 is 14 amino acids long. The ends lost 7 bases at V and 3 bases at J; junction bases unmatched: 5. DNA for the CDR3: TGTGCCAGCATTAGGGGACAGGGGGTCTACGAGCAGTACTTC. Translation: CASIRGQGVYEQYF.

The chain uses TRBV19 and TRBJ1-5; TRBD1 is a possible D gene (6 bases). Trimming took 5 bases from V and 4 from J, leaving 15 bases between them. CDR3 length: 15 residues. CDR1 and CDR2 from the germline V gene are LNHDA and SQIVND (reference sequence). CDR3 loop: CASSLGHSWNQPQHF. In nucleotides, the CDR3 is TGTGCCAGTAGTTTGGGACATTCGTGGAATCAGCCCCAGCATTTT.

The CDR3 loop is CASSVSRNTEAFF. The CDR3, as DNA: TGTGCCAGCAGTGTCTCCAGGAACACTGAAGCTTTCTTT. The V and J genes are TRBV27 and TRBJ1-1, with D uncertain. The V and J ends lost 5 bases and 1 base respectively, with 8 bases between them. From germline, CDR1 is MNHEY and CDR2 SMNVEV (reference sequence). CDR3 size: 13 residues.

J is TRBJ2-1 and V is TRBV4-3; D tentatively fits TRBD1 or TRBD2 (5 bases each). V lost 4 bases and J lost 4, with 11 bases in between. The CDR3 loop spans 14 amino acids. The germline V gene encodes CDR1 LGHNA and CDR2 YSLEER. For the CDR3, the DNA is TGCGCCAGCAGCCGGGACCGATTTTACAATGAGCAGTTCTTC. Translation: CASSRDRFYNEQFF.

As concerns this clone: Other DNA sequences in the sample encode the same CDR3. This sequence joins TRBV5-4 and TRBJ2-7; 10 bases map to TRBD2. The germline CDR1 and CDR2 sequences are SGHNT and YYREEE (reference sequence). J lost 4 bases, V lost 0 bases, and 7 bases had no gene match. The CDR3 totals 16 residues. The CDR3 region has the DNA TGTGCCAGCAGCTTGGGGGCTAGCGGGAGATATTACGAGCAGTACTTC. It specifies CASSLGASGRYYEQYF.

The V call is TRBV15, the J call TRBJ1-1; D unresolved. CDR1 is LNHNV, CDR2 YYDKDF, per germline (reference sequence). V lost 5 bases and J lost 0, with 19 bases in between. The CDR3 sequence is 17 residues long. The CDR3 DNA reads TGTGCCACCAGCGGAGCCCAATACGGACGGATGAACACTGAAGCTTTCTTT. Protein sequence: CATSGAQYGRMNTEAFF.

This chain connects TRBV28 to TRBJ1-5; D gene uncertain. V lost 5 bases to trimming and J lost 10 bases, with 12 bases between them. The V gene's germline CDR1 is MDHEN and CDR2 SYDVKM. This CDR3 region has 12 residues. CDR3 protein: CASSAVAQPQHF. CDR3 nucleotides: TGTGCCAGCAGTGCCGTGGCCCAACCCCAGCATTTT.

The chain carries TRBV19 and TRBJ2-3; 8 nucleotides agree with TRBD2. Trimming took 5 bases from V and 0 from J; bases not matched to a gene: 7. Germline V gene sequence: CDR1 LNHDA, CDR2 SQIVND (reference sequence). This CDR3 is built from 16 residues. The CDR3 nucleotides are TGTGCCAGTAGTCTCGGACTAGCACGGAGCACAGATACGCAGTATTTT. Amino acids: CASSLGLARSTDTQYF.

J is TRBJ2-7 and V is TRBV5-1; TRBD2 matches 8 bases. The V segment lost 4 bases and the J segment 5 bases; nucleotides outside the gene matches: 14. Germline CDR1 and CDR2: SGHRS and YFSETQ. The CDR3 is 16 amino acids. CDR3 coding DNA: TGCGCCAGCAGCCAAAGAGGCCGGGGGGGATATGACGAGCAGTACTTC. Residues: CASSQRGRGGYDEQYF.

The chain couples TRBV21-1 to TRBJ2-2; TRBD2 was called by the table and not checked on the DNA. TRBV21-1 counts as a pseudogene. This CDR3 contains 16 residues. Here the CDR3 DNA reads TGTGCCAGCAGCAAAGGGCGGGAGCAGAACACCGGGGAGCTGTTTTTT. Translation: CASSKGREQNTGELFF.

This clone came up once. V and J are TRBV10-3 and TRBJ1-5, with D maybe TRBD1 (5 bases). CDR1 is ENHRY, CDR2 SYGVKD, per germline. The CDR3 covers 16 residues. Trimming pared 0 bases from V and 7 bases from J, leaving 16 bases between. CDR3 in amino acids: CAISESKGPGIQPQHF. The CDR3 nucleotides are TGTGCCATCAGTGAGTCGAAGGGCCCAGGGATCCAGCCCCAGCATTTT.

This chain links TRBV9 with TRBJ1-4, with D perhaps TRBD1 (6 bases). The germline V and J ends were trimmed by 5 bases and 11 bases, with 19 bases remaining between them. From germline, CDR1 is SGDLS and CDR2 YYNGEE. This CDR3 region has 14 residues. CDR3 sequence reads: CASRDDRTDGKLFF. Written as DNA, the CDR3 is TGTGCCAGCAGAGATGACAGGACCGATGGGAAACTGTTTTTT.

Only one count was recorded for this clone. The chain carries TRBV5-6 and TRBJ1-1; D possibly corresponds to TRBD1 (6 bases). Germline CDR1 and CDR2: SGHDT and YYEEEE. This CDR3 comprises 18 residues. V lost 0 bases to trimming and J lost 3 bases, with 21 bases between them. Here the CDR3 reads CASSLANGFGGGDTEAFF. DNA for the CDR3: TGTGCCAGCAGCTTGGCCAACGGTTTTGGGGGGGGCGACACTGAAGCTTTCTTT.

The chain employs TRBV29-1 and TRBJ2-7; D may correspond to TRBD1 or TRBD2 (5 bases each). Germline-derived CDR1 and CDR2 are SQVTM and ANQGSEA. The CDR3 consists of 12 residues. The V end lost 8 bases, the J end lost 3 bases, and 14 bases lay between the germline ends. Here the CDR3 DNA reads TGCAGCTCCCGGGGCTCGGGCTACGAGCAGTACTTC. Residues: CSSRGSGYEQYF.

This chain joins TRBV10-3 and TRBJ1-5; D not certain. This CDR3 is 13 amino acids long. CDR1 is ENHRY, CDR2 SYGVKD, per germline. The V end lost 3 bases, the J end lost 5 bases, and 8 bases lay between the germline ends. The CDR3: CAISEGSYQPQHF. The CDR3 DNA follows: TGTGCCATCAGTGAAGGGAGCTATCAGCCCCAGCATTTT.

The V gene is TRBV5-1, the J gene TRBJ1-3; D ambiguous. V was trimmed by 0 bases and J by 4 bases, leaving 5 bases between them. Germline V lookup: CDR1 SGHRS, CDR2 YFSETQ. The CDR3 has 13 amino acids. CDR3: CASSLEQGNTIYF. Written as DNA, the CDR3 is TGCGCCAGCAGCTTGGAGCAGGGAAACACCATATATTTT. The full variable domain, in which reference TRBV5-1 and TRBJ1-3 provide the parts outside the CDR3, is KAGVTQTPRYLIKTRGQQVTLSCSPISGHRSVSWYQQTPGQGLQFLFEYFSETQRNKGNFPGRFSGRQFSNSRSEMNVSTLELGDSALYLCASSLEQGNTIYFGEGSWLTVV.

The chain has TRBV5-1 and TRBJ2-1; the match to TRBD1 covers 9 bases. V lost 4 bases, J lost 2 bases, and 4 bases stayed unmatched. Germline lookup yields CDR1 SGHRS and CDR2 YFSETQ. The CDR3 has 15 residues. The CDR3 sequence: CASSTGQGPYNEQFF. In DNA form, the CDR3 reads TGCGCCAGCAGCACCGGACAGGGGCCCTACAATGAGCAGTTCTTC.

This chain joins TRBV30 and TRBJ1-2; a possible D gene is TRBD1 (6 bases). V lost 0 bases, J lost 4 bases, and 12 bases lay in between. There are 14 residues in the CDR3. Germline values: CDR1 GTSNPN, CDR2 SVGIG (reference sequence). This CDR3 reads CAWSVSTGSYGYTF. The CDR3 DNA sequence: TGTGCCTGGAGTGTATCTACAGGGTCCTATGGCTACACCTTC.